A selection of T cell receptor beta chains follows, all from one sample in a study of T-cell memory formation after mild COVID-19. TCRdb reprocessed the 5' RACE reads with MiXCR, giving one entry per CDR3 protein. The sample consists of approximately 170,000 distinct CDR3 sequences, 10% to 15% of them appearing once. Sequenced sample: PBMCs or a T cell subset sorted from them (not recorded which). These receptors all stem from a man between 18 and 35 years old who had mild COVID-19 (a few samples of this study predate the infection). Cell type and time point are not known. Both conserved end residues are part of each CDR3. Fields, in order: clone size, D gene, V gene, J gene, CDR3 protein, CDR3 DNA. The D gene is left open where the match is weak. Not all rows give a size; the values are once, few, many and, for expanded clones, a class.

>NA|NA|TRBV20-1|TRBJ2-5
CSVEGPNETQYF
TGCAGTGTTGAGGGGCCTAACGAGACCCAGTACTTC
>few|NA|TRBV2|TRBJ2-5
CASSRTTSGETQYF
TGTGCCAGCTCAAGGACAACCTCCGGGGAGACCCAGTACTTC
>many|NA|TRBV7-6|TRBJ2-1
CASSLSRDNNEQFF
TGTGCCAGCAGCTTAAGCAGGGATAACAATGAGCAGTTCTTC
>few|NA|TRBV16|TRBJ1-1
CASSPHGAANTEAFF
TGTGCCAGCAGCCCTCATGGGGCTGCGAACACTGAAGCTTTCTTT
>few|TRBD1|TRBV5-1|TRBJ2-7
CASSSGQAALEQYF
TGCGCCAGCAGCTCGGGACAGGCTGCCTTAGAGCAGTACTTC
>once|TRBD1|TRBV5-1|TRBJ2-5
CASSTRTGWVQETQYF
TGCGCCAGCAGCACCCGGACAGGTTGGGTCCAAGAGACCCAGTACTTC
>NA|TRBD2|TRBV7-2|TRBJ2-5
CASSRAGTSKETQYF
TGTGCCAGCAGCCGCGCCGGGACTAGCAAAGAGACCCAGTACTTC
>many|NA|TRBV7-9|TRBJ1-4
CASSLGFRGTNEKLFF
TGTGCCAGCAGCTTAGGTTTCAGGGGAACTAATGAAAAACTGTTTTTT
>NA|NA|TRBV7-3|TRBJ2-1
CASSLTGRDYNEQFF
TGTGCCAGCAGCTTAACCGGACGGGATTACAATGAGCAGTTCTTC
>NA|NA|TRBV7-2|TRBJ1-5
CASSLYPWGANQPQHF
TGTGCCAGCAGCTTATATCCTTGGGGGGCCAATCAGCCCCAGCATTTT
>many|NA|TRBV3-1|TRBJ2-5
CASSLDGRRETQYF
TGTGCCAGCAGCCTCGATGGTAGGAGGGAGACCCAGTACTTC
>few|NA|TRBV5-1|TRBJ2-7
CASSLDNSYEQYF
TGCGCCAGCAGCTTGGATAACTCCTACGAGCAGTACTTC
>few|NA|TRBV10-3|TRBJ2-2
CAISESKGFWQTGELFF
TGTGCCATCAGTGAGTCGAAGGGGTTTTGGCAGACCGGGGAGCTGTTTTTT
>NA|TRBD2|TRBV5-4|TRBJ2-5
CASSPSGGSQETQYF
TGTGCCAGCAGCCCTAGCGGGGGGTCCCAAGAGACCCAGTACTTC
>many|NA|TRBV20-1|TRBJ2-2
CSVASPTGELFF
TGCAGTGTCGCTAGCCCCACCGGGGAGCTGTTTTTT
>NA|NA|TRBV4-3|TRBJ2-3
CASSQAPITDTQYF
TGCGCCAGCAGCCAAGCACCCATAACAGATACGCAGTATTTT
>NA|TRBD2|TRBV19|TRBJ2-3
CASSPQSGGDTQYF
TGTGCCAGTAGTCCTCAAAGCGGGGGAGATACGCAGTATTTT
>few|TRBD1|TRBV7-2|TRBJ2-3
CASSPGTGGPDTQYF
TGTGCCAGCAGCCCCGGGACAGGGGGCCCAGATACGCAGTATTTT
>few|TRBD1|TRBV10-3|TRBJ1-2
CAISEGQGRDGYTF
TGTGCCATCAGTGAGGGACAGGGGCGAGATGGCTACACCTTC
>NA|TRBD1|TRBV7-2|TRBJ1-1
CASRLDRGTEAFF
TGTGCCAGCAGATTGGACAGGGGGACTGAAGCTTTCTTT
>NA|NA|TRBV13|TRBJ2-7
CASSRDRSVTYEQYF
TGTGCCAGCAGCCGAGACCGTTCAGTTACCTACGAGCAGTACTTC
>few|NA|TRBV6-5|TRBJ1-2
CASSWDGEDNGYTF
TGTGCCAGCAGTTGGGACGGTGAGGATAATGGCTACACCTTC
>NA|TRBD1|TRBV9|TRBJ1-2
CASSIQGQGYGYTF
TGTGCCAGCAGCATACAGGGGCAAGGCTATGGCTACACCTTC
>NA|NA|TRBV3-1|TRBJ2-5
CASSQVRRGSVEETQYF
TGTGCCAGCAGCCAAGTCCGTAGGGGCTCGGTGGAAGAGACCCAGTACTTC
>few|TRBD1|TRBV2|TRBJ1-5
CASSAQGVSNQPQHF
TGTGCCAGCAGCGCACAGGGGGTAAGCAATCAGCCCCAGCATTTT
>NA|TRBD2|TRBV5-1|TRBJ2-1
CASSFGLAGGVSEQFF
TGCGCCAGCAGCTTCGGACTAGCGGGGGGAGTAAGTGAGCAGTTCTTC
>NA|TRBD1|TRBV12-3/TRBV12-4|TRBJ2-1
CASSSGTGLEQFF
TGTGCCAGCAGTTCCGGGACAGGGCTTGAGCAGTTCTTC
>NA|TRBD1|TRBV5-1|TRBJ2-3
CASSLQGAKSDTQYF
TGCGCCAGCAGCTTGCAGGGGGCGAAGTCGGATACGCAGTATTTT
>few|NA|TRBV7-2|TRBJ1-5
CASSRLNQPQHF
TGTGCCAGCAGCAGGCTAAATCAGCCCCAGCATTTT
>NA|NA|TRBV10-3|TRBJ1-5
CAIRPGDKGDNQPQHF
TGTGCCATCAGACCGGGGGACAAGGGAGACAATCAGCCCCAGCATTTT
>few|TRBD1|TRBV28|TRBJ1-5
CASQGGGLNQPQHF
TGTGCCAGCCAAGGGGGCGGTCTCAATCAGCCCCAGCATTTT
>NA|NA|TRBV12-3/TRBV12-4|TRBJ2-6
CASSLRETGANVLTF
TGTGCCAGCAGCCTGAGGGAGACTGGGGCCAACGTCCTGACTTTC
>few|TRBD1|TRBV10-3|TRBJ1-6
CAISLQGSNSPLHF
TGTGCCATCAGTTTACAGGGGTCTAATTCACCCCTCCACTTT
>few|NA|TRBV3-1|TRBJ2-5
CASSQWRETQYF
TGTGCCAGCAGCCAATGGCGAGAGACCCAGTACTTC
>NA|TRBD2|TRBV7-9|TRBJ2-1
CASGRVPSYNEQFF
TGTGCCAGCGGGAGGGTGCCCTCCTACAATGAGCAGTTCTTC
>NA|NA|TRBV9|TRBJ2-7
CASSGRNSYEQYF
TGTGCCAGCAGCGGACGGAACTCCTACGAGCAGTACTTC
>NA|TRBD1|TRBV10-3|TRBJ2-3
CATTGDTDTDTQYF
TGTGCCACCACAGGGGATACAGACACAGATACGCAGTATTTT
>many|TRBD1|TRBV5-6|TRBJ2-3
CASSPLDRSDTQYF
TGTGCCAGCAGCCCATTGGACAGGTCAGATACGCAGTATTTT
>NA|NA|TRBV7-2|TRBJ1-2
CASSGEGGFGYTF
TGTGCCAGCAGCGGCGAGGGGGGCTTTGGCTACACCTTC
>NA|NA|TRBV3-1|TRBJ1-5
CASSQRENQPQHF
TGTGCCAGCAGCCAAAGAGAGAATCAGCCCCAGCATTTT
>NA|TRBD1|TRBV2|TRBJ2-1
CASSLGQGFDEQFF
TGTGCCAGCAGCCTGGGACAGGGATTCGATGAGCAGTTCTTC
>NA|TRBD1|TRBV10-3|TRBJ2-1
CAISENRGGNEQFF
TGTGCCATCAGTGAAAACAGGGGTGGGAATGAGCAGTTCTTC
>many|NA|TRBV5-1|TRBJ2-5
CASKDGGVETQYF
TGCGCCAGCAAGGACGGCGGGGTGGAGACCCAGTACTTC
>few|NA|TRBV4-1|TRBJ2-3
CASSSQTDTQYF
TGCGCCAGCAGCTCTCAGACAGATACGCAGTATTTT
>few|NA|TRBV5-4|TRBJ2-5
CASSLGRLAGETQYF
TGTGCCAGCAGCCTAGGAAGGCTAGCTGGAGAGACCCAGTACTTC
>many|TRBD1|TRBV20-1|TRBJ2-7
CSARSGTGASYEQYF
TGCAGTGCTAGATCCGGGACAGGGGCCTCCTACGAGCAGTACTTC
>few|NA|TRBV3-1|TRBJ1-5
CASSQGSGGDQPQHF
TGTGCCAGCAGCCAAGGGTCCGGGGGCGATCAGCCCCAGCATTTT
>NA|NA|TRBV6-6|TRBJ1-1
CASDGGGSRTEAFF
TGTGCCAGCGATGGGGGGGGAAGCAGGACTGAAGCTTTCTTT
>many|NA|TRBV7-2|TRBJ2-5
CASSYGTQETQYF
TGTGCCAGCAGCTATGGTACCCAAGAGACCCAGTACTTC
>many|NA|TRBV11-2|TRBJ1-3
CASSRNPKGLSGNTIYF
TGTGCCAGCAGCCGAAACCCCAAGGGCCTCTCTGGAAACACCATATATTTT
>few|NA|TRBV7-8|TRBJ2-7
CASSPRVRNYEQYF
TGTGCCAGCAGCCCGCGCGTCAGGAATTACGAGCAGTACTTC